This T cell receptor beta chain is drawn from a study of T cells in localized non-small cell lung cancer. In regard to this clone: Antigen specificity is unknown.

The CDR3 has 16 amino acids. CDR1 SGHVS and CDR2 FNYEAQ come from the germline V gene. Trimming shortened V by 4 bases and J by 7 bases, and 19 bases separated the two germline ends. Findings of the study overall: Only one tumor region was sequenced, so heterogeneity remains possible.

Sequencing used immunoSEQ multiplex PCR; TCRdb keeps in-frame clones, though not all of them. The sample gives more than 30,000 clones, approximately 91% of which show up once; 4.2% is in the top ten. The clonotype comes from a woman aged 35-75 years with stage III lung adenocarcinoma. The specimen comprised peripheral blood mononuclear cells, sampled before any cancer treatment. The V gene is TRBV7-6, the J gene TRBJ1-4; unclear D gene. CDR3 protein: CASSSWVDIISEKLFF. The CDR3 DNA is TGTGCCAGCAGCTCATGGGTTGACATCATAAGTGAAAAACTGTTTTTT.